The clone carrying this T cell receptor (beta chain) was observed a single time. This sample was taken from a study of T cell changes during pregnancy in multiple sclerosis. The CDR3 runs 15 residues. Trimming cost V 3 bases and J 1 base; bases outside gene matches: 4. Germline values: CDR1 SGHNT, CDR2 YYREEE (reference sequence). The assay was immunoSEQ multiplex PCR, and TCRdb's table has in-frame clones only and misses some. The sample lists approximately 59,000 clones; around 93% were seen once. This chain joins TRBV5-4 and TRBJ2-7; TRBD2 aligns across 10 bases. The material sequenced was CD4+ T cells from peripheral blood mononuclear cells, taken before pregnancy. This clonotype originated in a female donor with multiple sclerosis, enrolled in a pregnancy study. DNA of the CDR3: TGTGCCAGCAGCTCCGGACTAGCGGAATCCTACGAGCAGTACTTC. Amino acids: CASSSGLAESYEQYF.